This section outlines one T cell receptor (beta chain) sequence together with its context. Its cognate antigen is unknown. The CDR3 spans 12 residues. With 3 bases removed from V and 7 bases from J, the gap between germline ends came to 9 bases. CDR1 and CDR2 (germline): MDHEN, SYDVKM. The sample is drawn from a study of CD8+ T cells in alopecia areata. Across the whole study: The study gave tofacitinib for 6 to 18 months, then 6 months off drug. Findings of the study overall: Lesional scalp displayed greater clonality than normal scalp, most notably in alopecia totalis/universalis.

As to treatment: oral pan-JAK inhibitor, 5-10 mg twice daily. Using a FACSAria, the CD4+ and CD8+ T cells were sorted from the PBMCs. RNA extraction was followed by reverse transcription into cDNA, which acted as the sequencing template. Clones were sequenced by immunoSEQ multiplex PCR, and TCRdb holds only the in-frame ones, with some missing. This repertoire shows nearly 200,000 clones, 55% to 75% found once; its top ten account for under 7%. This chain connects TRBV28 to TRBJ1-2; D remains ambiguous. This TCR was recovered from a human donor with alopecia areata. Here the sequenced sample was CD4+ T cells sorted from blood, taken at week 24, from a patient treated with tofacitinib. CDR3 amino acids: CASSFQVSGYTF. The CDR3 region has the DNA TGTGCCAGCAGTTTTCAGGTCTCTGGCTACACCTTC.